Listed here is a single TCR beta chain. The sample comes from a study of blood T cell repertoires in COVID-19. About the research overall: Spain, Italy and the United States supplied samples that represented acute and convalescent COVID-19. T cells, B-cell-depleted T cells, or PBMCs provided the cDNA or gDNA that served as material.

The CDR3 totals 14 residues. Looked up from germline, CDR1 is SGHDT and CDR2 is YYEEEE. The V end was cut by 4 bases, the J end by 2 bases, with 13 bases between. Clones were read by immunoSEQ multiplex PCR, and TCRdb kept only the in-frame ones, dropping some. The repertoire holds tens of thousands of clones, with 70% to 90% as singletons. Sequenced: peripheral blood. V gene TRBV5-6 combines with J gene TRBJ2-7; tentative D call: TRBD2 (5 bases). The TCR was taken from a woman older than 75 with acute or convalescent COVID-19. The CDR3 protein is CASSRRTVPYEQYF. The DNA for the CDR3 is TGTGCCAGCAGCCGAAGGACTGTACCCTACGAGCAGTACTTC.